The 15 T cell receptor beta chains below come from one sample, sequenced in a study of Ad26.COV2.S vaccination and SARS-CoV-2 variants. This table comes from immunoSEQ multiplex PCR, and its TCRdb copy is limited to in-frame clones, with some not included. Among hundreds of thousands of clones listed, around 93% were seen once. Treatment described: approximately 18 received Ad26.COV2.S at low or high dose, single or two shots; about 5 received placebo; per-sample allocation not given. Samples analyzed were those drawn on day 63 after the first vaccine or placebo injection. Specimen: peripheral blood, collected in a trial of Ad26.COV2.S vaccine versus placebo. The receptors were gathered from a person between 18 and 60 years old who received the Ad26.COV2.S COVID-19 vaccine or a placebo.

This rearrangement joins TRBV7-2 to TRBJ2-2, with a weak D call TRBD2 (5 bases). Germline V gene sequence: CDR1 SGHTA, CDR2 FQGNSA. This CDR3 contains 14 residues. Trimming stripped 4 bases from V and 6 bases from J, with 12 bases between. The CDR3 nucleotides are TGTGCCAGCAGCTCTAGCCGTACAGCCGGGGAGCTGTTTTTT. Amino acid sequence: CASSSSRTAGELFF.

V usage is TRBV20-1 and J usage is TRBJ2-7, with unresolved D. CDR1 DFQATT and CDR2 SNEGSKA come from the germline V gene (reference sequence). V lost 6 bases to trimming and J lost 12 bases, with 18 bases between them. This CDR3 is 11 amino acids long. CDR3 amino acids: CSASGLGMPYF. The CDR3 DNA sequence: TGCAGTGCATCCGGGCTCGGTATGCCGTACTTC.

This clone has a single count. The rearrangement uses TRBV10-2 and TRBJ2-3; possibly TRBD2 for D (6 bases). From germline, CDR1 is WSHSY and CDR2 SAAADI. The CDR3 extends over 14 amino acids. The ends were cut back, 6 bases at V and 2 bases at J, with 12 bases in the middle. The CDR3 reads CASRAGLTTDTQYF. For the CDR3, the DNA is TGCGCCAGCAGGGCGGGACTCACCACAGATACGCAGTATTTT.

The chain is built from TRBV18 and TRBJ1-2, with D possibly TRBD1 on 6 matching bases. V was clipped by 3 bases and J by 8 bases, with 13 bases between them. The CDR3 totals 13 residues. Per the germline V gene, CDR1 is KGHSH and CDR2 is LQKENI. DNA of the CDR3: TGTGCCAGCTCACCTAGACAGGTCGGAGGCTACACCTTC. This encodes CASSPRQVGGYTF.

This chain uses TRBV7-6 with TRBJ1-4, with TRBD1 identical over 7 bases. The CDR3 extends over 15 amino acids. The junction had 13 bases not matched to a gene; V was cut back by 5 bases and J by 10 bases. From germline, CDR1 is SGHVS and CDR2 FNYEAQ. The DNA of the CDR3 is TGTGCCAGCAGCCCCCGGGACAGAGGGATTGTAAAACTGTTTTTT. This codes for CASSPRDRGIVKLFF.

V usage is TRBV7-9 and J usage is TRBJ2-5, with D unclear. Trimming cost V 3 bases and J 5 bases, with 7 bases left between them. CDR1 is SEHNR and CDR2 is FQNEAQ in the germline V gene (reference sequence). The CDR3 covers 12 residues. CDR3 DNA: TGTGCCAGCAGCTTTGTTTGGGAGACCCAGTACTTC. Encoded protein: CASSFVWETQYF.

The chain couples TRBV9 to TRBJ2-6, with D unresolved. Germline-derived CDR1 and CDR2 are SGDLS and YYNGEE. The CDR3 contains 16 residues. Trimming took off 0 bases at V and 4 bases at J, with 11 bases between the two ends. The CDR3 bases are TGTGCCAGCAGCGTAGCTCGGACGACCGGGGCCAACGTCCTGACTTTC. Residues: CASSVARTTGANVLTF.

V usage is TRBV6-6 and J usage is TRBJ2-5; 15 bases are a match to TRBD2. The germline V gene has CDR1 MNHNY and CDR2 SVGAGI (reference sequence). Losses at the gene ends were 5 bases for V and 1 base for J; bases not matched to a gene: 8. The CDR3 extends over 18 amino acids. The CDR3, as DNA: TGTGCCAGCAGTCCCGGGGGGACTAGCGGGGGGCTCCAAGAGACCCAGTACTTC. Protein sequence: CASSPGGTSGGLQETQYF.

The rearrangement uses TRBV7-2 and TRBJ2-7; D possibly corresponds to TRBD1 (6 bases). The germline CDR1 and CDR2 sequences are SGHTA and FQGNSA. The V and J ends lost 5 bases and 2 bases respectively, with 16 bases between them. CDR3 length: 15 residues. CDR3 nucleotides: TGTGCCAGCAGCCCCCATCGGGACATGACCTACGAGCAGTACTTC. This encodes CASSPHRDMTYEQYF.

The chain combines TRBV10-3 with TRBJ2-7; D possibly uses TRBD1 or TRBD2 (5 bases each). From germline, CDR1 is ENHRY and CDR2 SYGVKD. The CDR3 runs to 15 residues. V was cut by 0 bases and J by 3 bases, with 12 bases left in between. The CDR3, as DNA: TGTGCCATCAGTGAGTCGGGGATTGGGGGCTACGAGCAGTACTTC. The encoded protein is CAISESGIGGYEQYF.

This clone has just one count. The J gene is TRBJ2-5, the V gene TRBV9, with 7 nucleotides matching TRBD1. With 2 bases clipped from V and 4 bases from J, the junction kept 8 bases outside the gene matches. The CDR3 extends over 15 amino acids. Germline-derived CDR1 and CDR2 are SGDLS and YYNGEE. The CDR3 bases are TGTGCCAGCAGCGTTGGGACAGCCCCGGGAGAGACCCAGTACTTC. The encoded protein is CASSVGTAPGETQYF.

The V gene is TRBV6-6, the J gene TRBJ2-1; 10 nucleotides align to TRBD2. The CDR3 extends over 16 amino acids. V lost 1 base, J lost 5 bases, and 5 bases stayed unmatched. Germline V gene lookup returns CDR1 MNHNY and CDR2 SVGAGI (reference sequence). The CDR3 protein is CASSYFPLAGDNEQFF. The CDR3 DNA follows: TGTGCCAGCAGTTACTTTCCCCTAGCGGGGGACAATGAGCAGTTCTTC.

For the CDR3, the DNA is TGCAGCGTTCGGGGGGGCACGGGCTATGGCTACACCTTC. It translates to CSVRGGTGYGYTF. The chain combines TRBV29-1 with TRBJ1-2; D might be TRBD1 (6 bases). The V end lost 5 bases, the J end lost 4 bases, and 14 bases lay between the germline ends. Germline loops: CDR1 SQVTM, CDR2 ANQGSEA. The CDR3 spans 13 residues.

The chain employs TRBV5-1 and TRBJ2-4; D is unclear. The V and J ends lost 0 bases and 0 bases respectively, with 22 bases between them. The CDR3 extends over 20 amino acids. In germline, CDR1 is SGHRS, CDR2 YFSETQ. CDR3 amino acids: CASSLGEVDLGVLAKNIQYF. Written as DNA, the CDR3 is TGCGCCAGCAGCTTGGGGGAAGTGGACCTAGGAGTACTAGCCAAAAACATTCAGTACTTC.

This sequence joins TRBV11-2 and TRBJ1-1, with TRBD1 as a possible D gene (5 bases). The length of the CDR3 is 15 residues. The germline V and J ends were trimmed by 0 bases and 1 base, with 9 bases remaining between them. The germline CDR1 and CDR2 sequences are SGHAT and FQNNGV. The CDR3 bases are TGTGCCAGCAGCTTAGATTTCCAGGGGAACACTGAAGCTTTCTTT. Amino acids: CASSLDFQGNTEAFF.